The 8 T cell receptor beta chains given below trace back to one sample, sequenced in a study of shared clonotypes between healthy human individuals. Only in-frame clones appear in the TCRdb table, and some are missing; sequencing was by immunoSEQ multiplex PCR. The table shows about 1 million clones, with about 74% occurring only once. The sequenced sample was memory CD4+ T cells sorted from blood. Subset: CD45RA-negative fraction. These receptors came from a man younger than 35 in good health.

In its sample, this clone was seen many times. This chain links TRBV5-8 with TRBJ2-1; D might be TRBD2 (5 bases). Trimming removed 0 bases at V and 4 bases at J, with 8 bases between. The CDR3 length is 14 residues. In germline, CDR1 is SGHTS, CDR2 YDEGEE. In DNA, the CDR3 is TGTGCCAGCAGCTTGGTAGGCGGGTACAATGAGCAGTTCTTC. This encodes CASSLVGGYNEQFF. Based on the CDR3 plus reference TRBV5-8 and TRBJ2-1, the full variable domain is EAGVTQSPTHLIKTRGQQATLRCSPISGHTSVYWYQQALGLGLQFLLWYDEGEERNRGNFPPRFSGRQFPNYSSELNVNALELEDSALYLCASSLVGGYNEQFFGPGTRLTVL.

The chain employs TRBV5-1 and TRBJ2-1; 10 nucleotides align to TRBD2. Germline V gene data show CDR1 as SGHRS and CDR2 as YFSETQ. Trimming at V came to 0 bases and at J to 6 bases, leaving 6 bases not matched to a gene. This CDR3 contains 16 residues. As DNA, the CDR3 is TGCGCCAGCAGCTTGGCCACTAGCGGGATGGGCAATGAGCAGTTCTTC. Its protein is CASSLATSGMGNEQFF.

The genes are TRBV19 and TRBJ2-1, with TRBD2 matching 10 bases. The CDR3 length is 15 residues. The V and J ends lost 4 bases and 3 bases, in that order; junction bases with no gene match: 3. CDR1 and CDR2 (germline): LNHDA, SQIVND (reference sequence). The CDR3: CASSTGTSDYNEQFF. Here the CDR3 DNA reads TGTGCCAGTAGTACCGGGACTAGCGACTACAATGAGCAGTTCTTC. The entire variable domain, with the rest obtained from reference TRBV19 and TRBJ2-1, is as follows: DGGITQSPKYLFRKEGQNVTLSCEQNLNHDAMYWYRQDPGQGLRLIYYSQIVNDFQKGDIAEGYSVSREKKESFPLTVTSAQKNPTAFYLCASSTGTSDYNEQFFGPGTRLTVL.

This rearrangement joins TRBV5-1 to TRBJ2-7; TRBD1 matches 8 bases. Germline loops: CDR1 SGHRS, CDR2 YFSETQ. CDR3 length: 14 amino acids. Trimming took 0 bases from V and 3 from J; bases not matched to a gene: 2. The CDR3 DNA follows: TGCGCCAGCAGCTTGGAGACAGGGGACTACGAGCAGTACTTC. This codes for CASSLETGDYEQYF.

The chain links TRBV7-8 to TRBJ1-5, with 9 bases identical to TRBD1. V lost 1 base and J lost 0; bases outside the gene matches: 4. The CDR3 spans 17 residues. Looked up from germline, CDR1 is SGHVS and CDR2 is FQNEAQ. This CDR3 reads CASSLGGQGNSNQPQHF. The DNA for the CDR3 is TGTGCCAGCAGCTTAGGGGGACAGGGCAATAGCAATCAGCCCCAGCATTTT.

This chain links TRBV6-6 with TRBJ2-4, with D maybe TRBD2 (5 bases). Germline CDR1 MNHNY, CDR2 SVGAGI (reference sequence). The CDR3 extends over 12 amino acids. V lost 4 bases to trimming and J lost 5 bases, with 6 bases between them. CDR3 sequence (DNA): TGTGCCAGCAGTTTCGGGGAAAACATTCAGTACTTC. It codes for CASSFGENIQYF.

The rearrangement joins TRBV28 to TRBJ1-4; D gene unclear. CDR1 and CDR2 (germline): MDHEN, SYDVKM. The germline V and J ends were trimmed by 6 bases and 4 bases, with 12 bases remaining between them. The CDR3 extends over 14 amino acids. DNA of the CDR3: TGTGCCAGCAGGAACGGAGGGAGTAATGAAAAACTGTTTTTT. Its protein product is CASRNGGSNEKLFF.

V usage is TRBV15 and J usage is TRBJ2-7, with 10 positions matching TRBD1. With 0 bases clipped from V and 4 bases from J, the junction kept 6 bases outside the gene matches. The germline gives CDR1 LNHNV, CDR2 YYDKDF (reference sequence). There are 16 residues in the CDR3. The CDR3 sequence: CATSRDPGQGRYEQYF. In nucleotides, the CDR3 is TGTGCCACCAGCAGAGACCCGGGACAGGGGAGGTACGAGCAGTACTTC. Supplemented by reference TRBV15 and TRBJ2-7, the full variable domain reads DAMVIQNPRYQVTQFGKPVTLSCSQTLNHNVMYWYQQKSSQAPKLLFHYYDKDFNNEADTPDNFQSRRPNTSFCFLDIRSPGLGDTAMYLCATSRDPGQGRYEQYFGPGTRLTVT.